The entry below gives a single T cell receptor (beta chain) sequence along with its context. The clone's antigen remains unknown. No much larger clone exists at a distance of one base, and base qualities are not known. For sequencing, an Illumina NovaSeq 6000 was employed. cDNA libraries for TCRalpha and TCRbeta were prepared by 5'RACE using constant-segment primers, with sample barcodes and unique molecular identifiers added. RNA was extracted from every sample with Trizol reagent. Libraries were amplified in two PCR steps, with a second sample barcode and Illumina TruSeq adapters added in the second step. Sequencing of libraries was performed on an Illumina NovaSeq with 2 x 150 bp paired-end reads. The authors' pipeline ran thus. The reads were demultiplexed and collapsed into UMI-guided consensus sequences using migec v1.2.7. Using mixcr v2.1.11, the UMI consensuses were aligned to TRA and TRB V and J templates and assembled into clonotypes. A clonotype was counted as expanded or contracted only when both edgeR and NoisET called the clonotype significant, with the noise models trained on biological replicates. For edgeR calls, the cutoffs were a false discovery rate-adjusted p below 0.01 and a log2 fold-change threshold of 1. As an exploratory analysis of dynamics, PCA with hierarchical clustering was applied to max-normalized trajectories of the 1000 most abundant clonotypes. Separately sequenced CD4+ and CD8+ repertoires were used to assign the CD4 or CD8 phenotype of responding clones. The public reads were reprocessed in TCRdb via fastp at Q25 and MiXCR, keeping in-frame beta chains. Every entry covers one CDR3 protein and lists the most common genes and DNA from its rows. The V and J calls here are based on TCRdb, not the publication. The sample table lists about 420,000 distinct CDR3 sequences, 20% to 30% of them with a count of one. About 12% of the sample is in the top ten clones.

The trim is 5 bases for V and 0 bases for J, with a gap of 10 bases between the germline ends. The CDR3 sequence holds 14 residues, the cysteine and phenylalanine included. The CDR3 DNA has 42 bases and is translated from base 1. According to the germline V gene, CDR1 reads SGHTA and CDR2 reads FQGTGA. This sample is part of a study of T-cell memory formation after mild COVID-19 (TCRdb year 2021). Background on the whole study: Most TCR sequence clusters were specific to one of the two donors. In two donors, T-cell clones that expanded and contracted after mild COVID-19 were followed by sequencing TCRalpha and TCRbeta repertoires longitudinally. Two young, previously healthy adult volunteers made up the cohort, one male and one female. The paper as a whole reports these results and caveats: SARS-CoV-2 specificity was not confirmed for the second-wave clones peaking on day 37. Contracting CD4+ clones were located mainly in the CM and EM memory subsets, whereas CD8+ clones were found to be enriched in EMRA. Some responding clones were found in pre-infection memory, which suggests that pre-existing cross-reactive memory T cells took part in the SARS-CoV-2 response. The study included only a couple of mild cases, and larger cohorts that include severe cases with pre-infection samples were judged to be necessary. Clones contracting from day 15 to 85 had balanced CD4/CD8 phenotypes, while a second wave expanding from day 15 to 37 was biased towards CD4+.

Ficoll-Paque density gradient centrifugation was used to isolate PBMCs. The V and J segments used are TRBV7-3 and TRBJ2-5; TRBD2 could be the D gene, as 5 bases match. The sample was PBMCs or a T cell subset sorted from them (not recorded which). The source is an adult woman who had mild COVID-19 (a few samples of this study predate the infection). The sample titles of this study are shuffled in the database, so cell type and time point are left out; the donor was told from shared clones. The CDR3 is CASSPSTNQETQYF. The sequenced DNA is TGTGCCAGCAGCCCCTCGACTAACCAAGAGACCCAGTACTTC.